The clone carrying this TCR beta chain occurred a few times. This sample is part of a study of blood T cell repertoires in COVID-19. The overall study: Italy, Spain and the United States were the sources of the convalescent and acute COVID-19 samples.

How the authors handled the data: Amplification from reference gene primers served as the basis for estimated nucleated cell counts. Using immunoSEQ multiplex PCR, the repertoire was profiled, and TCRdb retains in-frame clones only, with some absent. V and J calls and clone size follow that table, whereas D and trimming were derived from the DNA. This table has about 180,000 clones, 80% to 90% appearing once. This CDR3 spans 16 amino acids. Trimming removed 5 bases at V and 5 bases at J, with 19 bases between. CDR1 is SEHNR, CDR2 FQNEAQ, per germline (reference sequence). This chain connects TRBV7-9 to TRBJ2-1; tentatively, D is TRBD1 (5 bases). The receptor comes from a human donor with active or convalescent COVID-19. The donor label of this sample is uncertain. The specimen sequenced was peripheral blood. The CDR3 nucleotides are TGTGCCAGCAGCCCCCATAACAGGTTAGGAGACAATGAGCAGTTCTTC. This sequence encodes CASSPHNRLGDNEQFF. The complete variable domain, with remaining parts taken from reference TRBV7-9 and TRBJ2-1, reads DTGVSQNPRHKITKRGQNVTFRCDPISEHNRLYWYRQTLGQGPEFLTYFQNEAQLEKSRLLSDRFSAERPKGSFSTLEIQRTEQGDSAMYLCASSPHNRLGDNEQFFGPGTRLTVL.